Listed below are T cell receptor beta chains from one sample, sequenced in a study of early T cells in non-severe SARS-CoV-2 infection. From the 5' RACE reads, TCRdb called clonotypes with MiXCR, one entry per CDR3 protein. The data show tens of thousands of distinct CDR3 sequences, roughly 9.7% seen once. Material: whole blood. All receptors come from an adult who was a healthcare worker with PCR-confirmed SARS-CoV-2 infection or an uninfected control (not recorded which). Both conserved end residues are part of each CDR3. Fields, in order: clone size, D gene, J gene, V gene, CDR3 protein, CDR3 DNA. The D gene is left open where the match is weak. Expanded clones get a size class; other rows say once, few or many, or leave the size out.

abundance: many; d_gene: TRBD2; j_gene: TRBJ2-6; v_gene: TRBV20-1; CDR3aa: CSARGRLAGDSGANVLTF; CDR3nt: TGCAGTGCTAGAGGAAGGCTAGCGGGAGACTCTGGGGCCAACGTCCTGACTTTC
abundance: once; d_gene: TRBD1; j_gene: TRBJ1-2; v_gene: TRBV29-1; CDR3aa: CSVPDRAYGYTF; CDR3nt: TGCAGCGTTCCCGACAGGGCTTATGGCTACACCTTC
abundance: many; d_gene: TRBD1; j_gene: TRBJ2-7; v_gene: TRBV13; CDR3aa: CASSSRNRDRTYEQYF; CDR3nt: TGTGCCAGCAGCTCCCGTAACCGGGACAGGACCTACGAGCAGTACTTC
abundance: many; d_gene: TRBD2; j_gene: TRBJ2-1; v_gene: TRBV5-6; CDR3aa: CASSSLSGGYNEQFF; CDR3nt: TGTGCCAGCAGCTCCTTGTCGGGAGGTTACAATGAGCAGTTCTTC
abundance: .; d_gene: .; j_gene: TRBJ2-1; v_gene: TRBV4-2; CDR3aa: CASSQVMDSYNEQFF; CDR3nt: TGTGCCAGCAGCCAAGTCATGGACTCCTACAATGAGCAGTTCTTC
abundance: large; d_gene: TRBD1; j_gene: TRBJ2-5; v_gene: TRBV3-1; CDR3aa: CASSQGPLGTGQETQYF; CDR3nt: TGTGCCAGCAGCCAAGGGCCTCTCGGGACAGGCCAAGAGACCCAGTACTTC
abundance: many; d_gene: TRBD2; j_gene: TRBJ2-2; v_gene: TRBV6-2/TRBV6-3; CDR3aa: CASSDGGSGRYTGELFF; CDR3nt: TGTGCCAGCAGCGATGGTGGCAGCGGGAGGTACACCGGGGAGCTGTTTTTT
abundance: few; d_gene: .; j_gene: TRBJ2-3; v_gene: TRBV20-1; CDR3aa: CSARASLTDTQYF; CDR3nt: TGCAGTGCTAGAGCCTCCCTCACAGATACGCAGTATTTT
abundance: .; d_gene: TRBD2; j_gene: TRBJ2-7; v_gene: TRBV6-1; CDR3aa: CASSAVSGMSPSYEQYF; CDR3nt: TGTGCCAGCAGTGCGGTTAGCGGGATGTCCCCCTCCTACGAGCAGTACTTC
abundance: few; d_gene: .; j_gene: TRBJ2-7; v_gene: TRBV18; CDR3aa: CASSPGTVGRGQYF; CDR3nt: TGTGCCAGCTCACCGGGGACTGTCGGTCGGGGGCAGTACTTC